These 19 T cell receptor beta chains were all obtained from the same sample, sequenced in a study of T cell repertoires in cytomegalovirus infection. TCRdb analysed the reads with MiXCR anew, one entry per CDR3 protein. The data hold roughly 720,000 distinct CDR3 sequences, with 35% observed a single time. The material sequenced was PBMCs. These TCRs come from a human donor in good health (CMV status not recorded). Some clones in this sample may be carry-over from other donors' samples.

This sequence joins TRBV7-8 and TRBJ2-1; the match to TRBD2 covers 10 bases. The CDR3 totals 15 residues. The V segment lost 5 bases and the J segment 5 bases; nucleotides outside the gene matches: 6. Germline CDR1 reads SGHVS; CDR2 reads FQNEAQ. CDR3 protein: CASSQTSGVNNEQFF. DNA for the CDR3: TGTGCCAGCAGCCAAACTAGCGGGGTTAACAATGAGCAGTTCTTC.

The chain combines TRBV7-2 with TRBJ1-2; 7 nucleotides agree with TRBD1. CDR1 is SGHTA, CDR2 FQGNSA, per germline. V lost 1 base and J lost 4; bases outside the gene matches: 6. The CDR3 contains 15 residues. CDR3 region: CASSLEQGLVYGYTF. CDR3 in DNA: TGTGCCAGCAGCTTAGAACAGGGGCTAGTCTATGGCTACACCTTC.

This clonotype came up a few times. The CDR3 DNA follows: TGTGCCACCAGTGAAGGGGGCGCTAACTATGGCTACACCTTC. Residues: CATSEGGANYGYTF. This chain links TRBV24-1 with TRBJ1-2; 7 bases are a match to TRBD1. The CDR3 runs to 14 residues. CDR1 is KGHDR and CDR2 is SFDVKD in the germline V gene. Trimming took 4 bases from V and 0 from J; bases not matched to a gene: 1.

This clonotype has only a few counts. The chain recombines TRBV4-1 with TRBJ1-2, with 9 bases aligning to TRBD1. The CDR3 covers 16 residues. V gave up 4 bases and J gave up 7 bases; unmatched junction bases: 13. CDR1 MGHRA and CDR2 YSYEKL come from the germline V gene. The chain's CDR3 is CASSPLPGTGLVGYTF. In DNA form, the CDR3 reads TGCGCCAGCAGCCCCCTCCCCGGGACAGGGTTAGTTGGCTACACCTTC.

The chain is built from TRBV27 and TRBJ1-1; 7 nucleotides match TRBD1. CDR3 length: 15 amino acids. The junction had 6 bases not matched to a gene; V was cut back by 5 bases and J by 0 bases. Germline values: CDR1 MNHEY, CDR2 SMNVEV (reference sequence). For the CDR3, the DNA is TGTGCCAGCAGTCTCCTAGGGACAGTGAACACTGAAGCTTTCTTT. This codes for CASSLLGTVNTEAFF.

V gene TRBV6-6 combines with J gene TRBJ2-1, with 10 bases aligning to TRBD2. Germline trimming cut 4 bases from V and 7 bases from J; bases unmatched to any gene: 7. The germline CDR1 and CDR2 sequences are MNHNY and SVGAGI (reference sequence). There are 15 residues in the CDR3. The CDR3 bases are TGTGCCAGCAGTTGGGCTAGCGGGAGAAGGAATGAGCAGTTCTTC. Protein: CASSWASGRRNEQFF.

V is TRBV28 and J is TRBJ2-7; 8 bases align to TRBD2. The germline V gene encodes CDR1 MDHEN and CDR2 SYDVKM. J was trimmed by 2 bases and V by 5 bases; bases with no gene match: 8. This CDR3 comprises 15 residues. In DNA form, the CDR3 reads TGTGCCAGCAGTCCCCTCGGAGCGGGGGCCTACGAGCAGTACTTC. It yields the protein CASSPLGAGAYEQYF.

Notes on this clonotype: This likely stems from a read error, as it lies one base from a far larger clone. The chain combines TRBV7-2 with TRBJ2-7; D is unclear. The length of the CDR3 is 13 residues. V shed 0 bases and J shed 6 bases, with 9 bases lying between them. Looked up from germline, CDR1 is SGHTA and CDR2 is FQGNSA. CDR3 nucleotide sequence: TGTGCCAGCAGCTTAGCGGGTAGCTTCGAGCAGTACTTC. This encodes CASSLAGSFEQYF.

The rearrangement uses TRBV19 and TRBJ2-1; 9 bases match TRBD1. This CDR3 spans 14 amino acids. Germline V gives CDR1 LNHDA, CDR2 SQIVND (reference sequence). V lost 9 bases and J lost 6; bases outside the gene matches: 9. The CDR3 nucleotides read TGTGCCAGCTTAAATCGGGACAGGGCCAATGAGCAGTTCTTC. This sequence encodes CASLNRDRANEQFF.

The chain has TRBV20-1 and TRBJ1-5; D perhaps matches TRBD1 (5 bases). Trimming shortened V by 1 base and J by 6 bases, and 16 bases separated the two germline ends. The CDR3 is 15 residues long. Germline-derived CDR1 and CDR2 are DFQATT and SNEGSKA (reference sequence). The CDR3 nucleotides are TGCAGTGCTAGAGGGGCGGCGGACATTTCTCAGCCCCAGCATTTT. The encoded protein is CSARGAADISQPQHF.

This clonotype turned up a few times. J is TRBJ2-4 and V is TRBV11-2; D gene unclear. V lost 6 bases to trimming and J lost 0 bases, with 9 bases between them. Germline loops: CDR1 SGHAT, CDR2 FQNNGV. The CDR3 extends over 14 amino acids. The DNA of the CDR3 is TGTGCCAGCAGGAGAGGACGAGCCAAAAACATTCAGTACTTC. Its protein is CASRRGRAKNIQYF. Supplemented by reference TRBV11-2 and TRBJ2-4, the full variable domain reads EAGVAQSPRYKIIEKRQSVAFWCNPISGHATLYWYQQILGQGPKLLIQFQNNGVVDDSQLPKDRFSAERLKGVDSTLKIQPAKLEDSAVYLCASRRGRAKNIQYFGAGTRLSVL.

This clonotype showed up just a few times. The chain joins TRBV19 to TRBJ2-7, with 8 bases identical to TRBD1. CDR1 is LNHDA, CDR2 SQIVND, per germline (reference sequence). The V gene end was trimmed by 6 bases and the J gene end by 2 bases; junction bases not matched to a gene: 9. The CDR3 is made up of 15 amino acids. CDR3 bases: TGTGCCAGTAGCGGGGACAGGAGTACGACCTACGAGCAGTACTTC. Translating gives CASSGDRSTTYEQYF.

Details on this clonotype: This may arise from a read error, as a much more abundant clone is one base away. V is TRBV7-6 and J is TRBJ1-1; D is uncertain. The CDR3 runs to 13 residues. The germline V gene has CDR1 SGHVS and CDR2 FNYEAQ. The CDR3 DNA reads as TGTGCCAGCAGCTTAGCCATCAACACTGAAGCTTTGTTT. Its protein product is CASSLAINTEALF.

This CDR3 is CASSKRGVSAGSPLHF. CDR3 DNA: TGTGCCAGCAGCAAAAGAGGGGTTAGTGCAGGATCACCCCTCCACTTT. The chain is built from TRBV28 and TRBJ1-6, with D perhaps matching TRBD1 (5 bases). Trimming removed 6 bases from V and 10 bases from J, with 22 bases in between. The CDR3 extends over 16 amino acids. Germline V gene lookup returns CDR1 MDHEN and CDR2 SYDVKM. Drawing the rest from reference TRBV28 and TRBJ1-6, the complete variable domain is DVKVTQSSRYLVKRTGEKVFLECVQDMDHENMFWYRQDPGLGLRLIYFSYDVKMKEKGDIPEGYSVSREKKERFSLILESASTNQTSMYLCASSKRGVSAGSPLHFGNGTRLTVT.

The CDR3 sequence: CASSLISQGVQPQHF. CDR3 bases: TGTGCCAGCAGTTTAATCTCACAGGGGGTTCAGCCCCAGCATTTT. The chain is built from TRBV28 and TRBJ1-5; 8 bases line up with TRBD1. The CDR3 runs to 15 residues. V lost 2 bases to trimming and J lost 6 bases; unmatched junction nucleotides: 6. Germline values: CDR1 MDHEN, CDR2 SYDVKM.

The chain joins TRBV4-1 to TRBJ1-3; D call uncertain. From germline, CDR1 is MGHRA and CDR2 YSYEKL. V lost 3 bases and J lost 0, with 9 bases in between. This CDR3 spans 15 amino acids. The DNA of the CDR3 is TGCGCCAGCAGCCATTACGTGGTCTCTGGAAACACCATATATTTT. Protein: CASSHYVVSGNTIYF.

The chain has TRBV7-2 and TRBJ2-5, with D perhaps being TRBD1 or TRBD2 (6 bases each). Germline CDR1 and CDR2: SGHTA and FQGNSA. The CDR3 spans 15 residues. Trimming cost V 3 bases and J 5 bases, with 16 bases left between them. The CDR3, as DNA: TGTGCCAGCAGCTTGACGGGGGCTATCACGGAGACCCAGTACTTC. Its protein product is CASSLTGAITETQYF.

The J gene is TRBJ2-7, the V gene TRBV29-1; D is possibly TRBD2 (6 bases). The germline V gene encodes CDR1 SQVTM and CDR2 ANQGSEA. V shed 6 bases and J shed 2 bases, with 14 bases lying between them. The CDR3 contains 13 residues. The CDR3 loop reads CSVTRDSTYEQYF. Here the CDR3 DNA reads TGCAGCGTCACCCGGGACTCTACCTACGAGCAGTACTTC.

V usage is TRBV4-1 and J usage is TRBJ1-1, with D tentatively TRBD1 (5 bases). This CDR3 contains 13 residues. Deletions cut 0 bases from V and 11 bases from J, with 13 bases between. Per the germline V gene, CDR1 is MGHRA and CDR2 is YSYEKL. CDR3 nucleotide sequence: TGCGCCAGCAGCCAAGATTTGGTCAGGGCGGCTTTCTTT. This translates into CASSQDLVRAAFF.